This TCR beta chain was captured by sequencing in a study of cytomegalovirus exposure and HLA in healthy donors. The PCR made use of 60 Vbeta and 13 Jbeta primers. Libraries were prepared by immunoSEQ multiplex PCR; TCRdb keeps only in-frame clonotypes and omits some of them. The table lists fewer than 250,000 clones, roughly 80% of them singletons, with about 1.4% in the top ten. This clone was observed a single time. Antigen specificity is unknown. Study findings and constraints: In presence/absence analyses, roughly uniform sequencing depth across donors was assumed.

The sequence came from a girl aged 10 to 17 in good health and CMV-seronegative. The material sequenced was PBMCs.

In nucleotides, the CDR3 is TGTGCCAGCAGTTTAAGGCTGGGGGGAGGCACTGAAGCTTTCTTT. It is translated as CASSLRLGGGTEAFF. The rearrangement uses TRBV27 and TRBJ1-1; a weak D match, TRBD1 (5 bases). Germline lookup yields CDR1 MNHEY and CDR2 SMNVEV (reference sequence). The CDR3 length is 15 residues. Deletions cut 2 bases from V and 4 bases from J, with 14 bases between.